Included here is one T cell receptor beta chain sequence, with context. Sequenced by immunoSEQ multiplex PCR; TCRdb stores in-frame clones only, minus some. This sample has about 460,000 clones; roughly three quarters occur once, and the top ten carry about 11%. The data derive from a study of shared clonotypes between healthy human individuals. The CDR3 covers 14 residues. Germline-derived CDR1 and CDR2 are GTSNPN and SVGIG (reference sequence). Trimming left V 0 bases short and J 11 bases short, with 14 bases between. The TCR originated in a woman aged 40-49 years in good health. Some clones in this sample may be carry-over from other donors' samples. Sequencing was performed on PBMCs. This rearrangement joins TRBV30 to TRBJ1-6; possibly TRBD1 for D (6 bases). In DNA form, the CDR3 reads TGTGCCTGGAGTGTGGCACAGGGTACGACACCCCTCCACTTT. Its translation is CAWSVAQGTTPLHF.